Given below is one T cell receptor beta chain in context. There is no known antigen for this receptor. Base qualities are not recorded, but no much larger clone differs from it by a single base. The data derive from a study of cytomegalovirus exposure and HLA in healthy donors listed by TCRdb under 2017. With respect to the entire study: In an earlier analysis of under 750 of the donors, under 300 Gb of sequence data and 90 million to 120 million unique TCR beta sequences from about 179 million T cells were reported. An early release covering about 600 HLA-typed donors comprised approximately 290 gigabases of sequencing data and 65 million to 100 million unique TCR sequences. Of the 350 to 450 genotyped donors, over 80% were placed in the genetic ancestry cluster associated with self-reported Caucasian donors. The study aimed to test whether signatures of past pathogen exposure could be identified by cataloging public T cell receptors. The study profiled the T cell repertoires of hundreds of subjects by immunosequencing and related them to cytomegalovirus serostatus. Besides the first cohort of under 700 subjects, a separate validation cohort made up of 120 different subjects was used. The study combined high-throughput TCR immunosequencing, statistical association of individual TCRs with disease status, and machine learning to predict cytomegalovirus infection status. To study patterns of TCR occurrence, a later analysis re-analyzed previously published TCR beta repertoires from hundreds of donors and added high-resolution HLA genotyping. Rather than drawing on any new phenotypic data, the later analysis identified candidate immune exposures from TCR beta sequences and the way those sequences occurred across donors. An earlier analysis of some 600 of the donors applied high-throughput TCR beta sequencing to assess whether each TCR beta V gene segment acted as functional or pseudogenic. Donor age, sex, ethnicity and CMV serostatus were collected together with the repertoire data. A later genetic analysis took genome-wide SNP genotypes for about three fifths of the 666 donors and used that subset as a discovery cohort. All discovery cohort repertoires had been generated on a single sequencing platform. Class I and class II HLA loci were covered by the typing at four-digit resolution. The number of donors typed differed by locus, with 629-630 for A, B, C, DRB1 and DQB1, approximately 500 for DQA1, about 610 for DPA1, and some 450 for DPB1. Because of strong linkage in the cohort, roughly five DR-DQ haplotypes were treated as single units for association and clustering. Among about 360 genotyped donors of the cohort, an average of about 240,000 unique TCR beta nucleotide sequences were sequenced per donor, roughly 20% of them non-productive.

Between the V and J ends, shortened by 1 base and 3 bases respectively, the junction contains 15 bases. In the germline V gene, CDR1 corresponds to LGHNA and CDR2 to YNFKEQ. CDR3 length: 16 amino acids, cysteine to phenylalanine. Kept here is only the CDR3 DNA, which spans 48 bases and is read in frame from base 1. Overall results and qualifications from the work: Because HLA typing was unavailable for some donors at each locus, only the typed subset was used in association tests. Only TCR beta chains were sequenced in this cohort, and the absence of alpha or paired-chain data limited detectable features. When HLA alleles, especially DR and DQ, strongly co-occurred, attributing TCR associations to individual alleles was difficult. Most CMV-associated TCR beta chains appeared to be HLA-restricted in a later analysis, and the HLA associations seemed to be driven largely by CMV exposure. In vitro tests confirmed that three of the cytomegalovirus-associated TCR beta chains recognize cytomegalovirus antigens. A further reported finding was that TCR beta sequences accurately predicted the HLA-A and HLA-B alleles for most subjects in the first cohort. Linkage disequilibrium might explain the correlated functional status among segregating V segments, but an unknown experimental factor could not be ruled out. A later analysis found that TCR association rates varied across HLA loci, with DRB1 alleles showing the most associated TCRs and HLA-C alleles the fewest. A later analysis reported that several top co-occurrence clusters appeared linked to parvovirus B19, influenza, CMV and Epstein-Barr virus. In the study, approximately 150 TCR beta chains were listed as associated with cytomegalovirus. Across donors, most TCR sequences were observed very rarely, whereas some public TCRs were present in many individuals. Compared with equally common non-associated chains, HLA-associated TCR beta chains in a later analysis were more clonally expanded and had lower generation probabilities. A cluster of highly shared sequence variants was judged likely to be a technical artifact of the sequencing pipeline. Presence/absence analyses assumed roughly uniform sequencing depth across donors, an assumption that may not hold. V-gene and J-gene trimming of TCR beta chains was associated with a missense DCLRE1C variant in a later genetic analysis, and the association was replicated in an independent cohort. Over 15 rarely observed V segments, including chromosome 9 orphons, were excluded from the earlier analysis of a few hundred of the donors because counts were too low. CMV serostatus was the only immune exposure information available for the cohort. A later genetic analysis reported fewer N-insertions in productive TCRs among donors in an Asian-associated ancestry cluster than the roughly 620-donor mean. An earlier analysis of 450 to 750 of the donors showed that most TCR beta V segments appeared in productive rearrangements either about 87% or about 30% of the time, which broadly matched IMGT annotations. In both the original and validation cohorts, the classifier was reported to diagnose cytomegalovirus status with high specificity and sensitivity. The 87-base-pair reads could not distinguish some IMGT-functional V segments, including TRBV6-2 and TRBV6-3, so those segments were excluded. At a false discovery rate of 0.05, a later analysis linked about 16,000 TCR beta sequences to specific HLA alleles. The authors suggested that the approach could potentially be extended to other disease states and immunological phenotypes.

The cohort was made up of roughly 670 healthy bone marrow donors. All cohort members were sampled while nominally healthy, although unrecorded immune exposures were likely present. The donor was CMV seronegative and belonged to the group of under 400 seronegative cohort members. A peripheral blood sample was collected from each donor, and TCR beta sequencing was performed on peripheral blood mononuclear cells. The Qiagen DNeasy Blood Extraction Kit was used to extract genomic DNA from the blood cell samples. The library was produced with the immunoSEQ multiplex PCR assay. The multiplex PCR relied on a mix of 60 forward primers for TCR Vbeta segments and 13 reverse primers for TCR Jbeta segments. A multiplex PCR assay on genomic DNA amplified the CDR3 region of rearranged TCR beta genes. On the Illumina HiSeq System, the amplified TCR beta libraries were sequenced as 87-base-pair reads. Turning to the authors' computational methods: In a later analysis, about 80 million unique TCR beta chains were counted across the 650 to 700 repertoires, and about 10 million of these chains were shared by at least two donors. To remove PCR and sequencing errors, raw reads were error-corrected and collapsed into unique sequences using a nearest-neighbor algorithm that merged closely related sequences. Alignment of CDR3 sequences to IMGT reference sequences was used to assign V, D and J gene segments. For a sequence to be retained, a match of at least six nucleotides to both a V gene segment and a J gene segment was required. Rearrangements were called productive when the CDR3 lacked stop codons and stayed in frame with V and J; all others were non-productive. CDR3 was defined by IMGT convention, running from the second conserved V-encoded cysteine to the conserved J-encoded phenylalanine. The earlier analysis of 500 to 600 of the donors excluded sequences that lacked an unambiguous match to a single V gene segment. An earlier analysis of several hundred of the donors called V segments functional above 56.7% productive rearrangements and segregating when the between-donor standard deviation exceeded 5%. To diagnose cytomegalovirus status from the catalog of TCR beta chain sequences, a statistical classification framework was built. In a later analysis, V and J genes were assigned by comparing TCR nucleotide sequences against IMGT/GENE-DB human TR gene sequences. A later analysis assigned CDR3 sequences and most-parsimonious VDJ recombination scenarios with the TCRdist pipeline. In a later analysis, each TCR beta chain was defined by its CDR3 amino acid sequence together with its V-gene family, and reads without a unique V-gene family were excluded. As a way to deal with suspected cross-contamination and a sequencing artifact, a later analysis dropped nearly 600 nucleotide sequences that were highly shared and had low generation probability. A later analysis calculated a clonal expansion index for each public chain from normalized within-repertoire ranks of inferred template counts. In a later analysis, generation probabilities were computed with a VDJ recombination model fitted to out-of-frame rearrangements, and the resulting probabilities were checked against IGoR. A later analysis scored TCR-TCR, TCR-HLA and TCR-CMV co-occurrence with hypergeometric tests, applying a repertoire-size bias correction to TCR pairs. A later analysis estimated false discovery rates by permuting HLA or CMV assignments 20 times. In a later analysis, co-occurring TCRs were grouped using DBSCAN, with TCRdist sequence similarity added in when clustering inside HLA-allele-positive subsets. Repertoires with fewer than 30,000 or more than 120,000 public chains were left out of co-occurrence clustering, as were four to six repertoires with anomalous nucleotide sharing. TCRdb re-hosts the immuneACCESS table, in-frame sequences only. Its copies lack some clones; in the studies checked, an unresolved V gene accounts for under half of them, and the cause for the rest is not known. V and J calls plus clone size are reproduced from that table; the DNA served to infer D and trimming. This sample comprises 93,000 or so clones, approximately 66% of them detected only once. The ten largest clones capture 2.5% to 4% of the sample.

This receptor was obtained from a woman in her forties or fifties in good health and CMV-seronegative. Sequencing was done on a sample of PBMCs. The chain was built from TRBV4-2 and TRBJ2-5; the D gene is perhaps TRBD2, from 6 matching bases. The encoded CDR3 is CASSQVGRGDEETQYF. The nucleotides are TGTGCCAGCAGCCAAGTAGGGCGGGGAGACGAAGAGACCCAGTACTTC.